This T cell receptor beta chain was retrieved from a study of blood T cell repertoires in COVID-19. This table comes from immunoSEQ multiplex PCR, and its TCRdb copy is limited to in-frame clones, with some not included. Among fewer than 250,000 clones listed, about four fifths were seen once. The germline V and J ends were trimmed by 4 bases and 9 bases, with 21 bases remaining between them. Germline V CDR1 and CDR2: LGHDT, YNNKEL (reference sequence). This CDR3 spans 15 amino acids. This clone was seen a handful of times. V and J are TRBV3-1 (or the pseudogene TRBV3-2) and TRBJ2-5; tentatively, D is TRBD2 (6 bases). This receptor was obtained from a middle-aged woman with active or convalescent COVID-19. Material for sequencing was peripheral blood. CDR3 sequence: CASSRRGGGGSAQYF. Written as DNA, the CDR3 is TGTGCCAGCAGCCGGCGAGGCGGTGGGGGGTCGGCCCAGTACTTC.